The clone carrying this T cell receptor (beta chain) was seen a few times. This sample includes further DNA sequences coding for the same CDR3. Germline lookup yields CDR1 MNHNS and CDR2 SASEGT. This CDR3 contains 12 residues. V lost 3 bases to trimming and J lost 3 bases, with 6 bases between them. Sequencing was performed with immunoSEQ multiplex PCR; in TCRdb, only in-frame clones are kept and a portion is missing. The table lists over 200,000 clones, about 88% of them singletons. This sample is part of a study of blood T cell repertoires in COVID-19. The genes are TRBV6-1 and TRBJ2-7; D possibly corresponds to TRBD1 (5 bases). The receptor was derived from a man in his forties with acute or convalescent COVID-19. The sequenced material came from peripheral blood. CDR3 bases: TGTGCCAGCAGTGATCAGGGCTACGAGCAGTACTTC. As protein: CASSDQGYEQYF.